Listed below are T cell receptor beta chains from one sample, sequenced in a study of blood T cell repertoires in COVID-19. Here immunoSEQ multiplex PCR was the method, and the copy in TCRdb shows in-frame clones only, minus some. This table has over 200,000 clones, about nine tenths appearing once. What was sequenced was peripheral blood. All receptors derive from a woman aged 55-69 years with acute or convalescent COVID-19. Each CDR3 is given with its conserved first and last residue. Each record gives: clone size, V gene, CDR3 length, J gene, D gene, CDR3 protein, CDR3 DNA. A D gene is named only where the DNA matches it firmly. A clone size is listed for some rows: how often the clone was seen (once, few, many), or a class if it is expanded.

abundance: -; v_gene: TRBV30; len: 15; j_gene: TRBJ1-2; d_gene: TRBD1; CDR3aa: CAWSGRGGGAGGYTF; CDR3nt: TGTGCCTGGAGTGGACGAGGAGGGGGCGCGGGCGGCTACACCTTC
abundance: -; v_gene: TRBV28; len: 14; j_gene: TRBJ2-7; d_gene: TRBD2; CDR3aa: CASSPRTSYYEQYF; CDR3nt: TGTGCCAGCAGTCCTAGGACTAGTTACTACGAGCAGTACTTC
abundance: -; v_gene: TRBV6-5; len: 15; j_gene: TRBJ1-2; d_gene: TRBD1; CDR3aa: CASSYSRTGGAGYTF; CDR3nt: TGTGCCAGCAGTTACAGTCGGACAGGGGGCGCGGGCTACACCTTC
abundance: once; v_gene: TRBV10-2; len: 13; j_gene: TRBJ2-2; d_gene: -; CDR3aa: CASRQGNTGELFF; CDR3nt: TGCGCCAGCCGGCAGGGGAACACCGGGGAGCTGTTTTTT
abundance: -; v_gene: TRBV7-8; len: 19; j_gene: TRBJ2-7; d_gene: TRBD2; CDR3aa: CASSSLGLAGGTSSYEQYF; CDR3nt: TGTGCCAGCAGCTCCCTAGGGCTAGCGGGGGGCACTAGCTCCTACGAGCAGTACTTC
abundance: -; v_gene: TRBV6-7; len: 14; j_gene: TRBJ2-7; d_gene: TRBD1; CDR3aa: CASPPDRETYEQYF; CDR3nt: TGTGCCAGCCCCCCGGACAGGGAGACCTACGAGCAGTACTTC
abundance: -; v_gene: TRBV5-4; len: 15; j_gene: TRBJ2-7; d_gene: -; CDR3aa: CASSLDGDSLREQYF; CDR3nt: TGTGCCAGCAGCTTGGACGGGGACTCTCTACGAGAGCAGTACTTC
abundance: -; v_gene: TRBV9; len: 12; j_gene: TRBJ2-5; d_gene: -; CDR3aa: CASSVDQETQYF; CDR3nt: TGTGCCAGCAGCGTAGATCAGGAGACCCAGTACTTC
abundance: -; v_gene: TRBV6-2/TRBV6-3; len: 15; j_gene: TRBJ1-5; d_gene: -; CDR3aa: CASSYSRAGYQPQHF; CDR3nt: TGTGCCAGCAGTTACTCGAGGGCAGGCTATCAGCCCCAGCATTTT
abundance: -; v_gene: TRBV6-4; len: 14; j_gene: TRBJ2-7; d_gene: -; CDR3aa: CASNAPQGLYEQYF; CDR3nt: TGTGCCAGCAACGCTCCACAGGGCCTCTACGAGCAGTACTTC
abundance: -; v_gene: TRBV18; len: 14; j_gene: TRBJ1-4; d_gene: TRBD1; CDR3aa: CASSPGRGPEKLFF; CDR3nt: TGTGCCAGCTCCCCCGGCAGGGGGCCTGAAAAACTGTTTTTT
abundance: few; v_gene: TRBV5-1; len: 14; j_gene: TRBJ2-7; d_gene: -; CDR3aa: CASSLGTSSYEQYF; CDR3nt: TGCGCCAGCAGCTTGGGGACATCCTCCTACGAGCAGTACTTC
abundance: once; v_gene: TRBV6-1; len: 16; j_gene: TRBJ1-5; d_gene: TRBD1; CDR3aa: CASSAADRGGNQPQHF; CDR3nt: TGTGCCAGCAGTGCGGCAGACAGGGGGGGAAATCAGCCCCAGCATTTT
abundance: once; v_gene: TRBV30; len: 14; j_gene: TRBJ1-4; d_gene: TRBD1; CDR3aa: CARMDRERNEKLFF; CDR3nt: TGTGCCCGTATGGACAGGGAGCGAAATGAAAAACTGTTTTTT
abundance: -; v_gene: TRBV7-2; len: 18; j_gene: TRBJ2-5; d_gene: TRBD2; CDR3aa: CASSLVGTSGRGQETQYF; CDR3nt: TGTGCCAGCAGCTTAGTCGGGACTAGCGGGAGGGGGCAAGAGACCCAGTACTTC
abundance: -; v_gene: TRBV7-9; len: 14; j_gene: TRBJ1-2; d_gene: -; CDR3aa: CASSSEQVNYGYTF; CDR3nt: TGTGCCAGCAGCTCCGAACAGGTTAACTATGGCTACACCTTC
abundance: -; v_gene: TRBV19; len: 12; j_gene: TRBJ2-5; d_gene: -; CDR3aa: CASNGGQETQYF; CDR3nt: TGTGCCAGTAACGGGGGCCAAGAGACCCAGTACTTC
abundance: -; v_gene: TRBV28; len: 17; j_gene: TRBJ2-6; d_gene: -; CDR3aa: CASSLTPGSAGANVLTF; CDR3nt: TGTGCCAGCAGTTTGACTCCCGGGTCCGCTGGGGCCAACGTCCTGACTTTC
abundance: -; v_gene: TRBV7-9; len: 14; j_gene: TRBJ2-7; d_gene: -; CDR3aa: CASSFGQPSYEQYF; CDR3nt: TGTGCCAGCAGCTTTGGACAGCCCTCCTACGAGCAGTACTTC
abundance: once; v_gene: TRBV27; len: 15; j_gene: TRBJ2-7; d_gene: TRBD1; CDR3aa: CASSPGTANNYEQYF; CDR3nt: TGTGCCAGCAGTCCGGGGACAGCTAATAACTACGAGCAGTACTTC
abundance: -; v_gene: TRBV7-9; len: 15; j_gene: TRBJ2-7; d_gene: -; CDR3aa: CASSLARGGTGEQYF; CDR3nt: TGTGCCAGCAGCTTAGCGAGGGGCGGGACTGGCGAGCAGTACTTC
abundance: -; v_gene: TRBV16; len: 16; j_gene: TRBJ2-5; d_gene: TRBD1; CDR3aa: CASSLKPGQGVETQYF; CDR3nt: TGTGCCAGCAGCCTTAAACCGGGACAGGGTGTTGAGACCCAGTACTTC
abundance: -; v_gene: TRBV19; len: 13; j_gene: TRBJ1-1; d_gene: -; CDR3aa: CASSSQTGTEAFF; CDR3nt: TGTGCCAGTAGTTCACAAACGGGGACTGAAGCTTTCTTT
abundance: -; v_gene: TRBV4-3; len: 13; j_gene: TRBJ2-1; d_gene: -; CDR3aa: CASSQLQANEQFF; CDR3nt: TGCGCCAGCAGCCAATTGCAAGCCAATGAGCAGTTCTTC
abundance: -; v_gene: TRBV3-1/TRBV3-2; len: 13; j_gene: TRBJ2-1; d_gene: TRBD1; CDR3aa: CASSQDTDRDEFF; CDR3nt: TGTGCCAGCAGCCAAGATACGGACAGGGATGAGTTCTTC
abundance: -; v_gene: TRBV28; len: 15; j_gene: TRBJ2-2; d_gene: TRBD1; CDR3aa: CASIPRTGNTGELFF; CDR3nt: TGTGCCAGCATCCCGAGGACAGGGAACACCGGGGAGCTGTTTTTT
abundance: -; v_gene: TRBV3-1/TRBV3-2; len: 14; j_gene: TRBJ1-2; d_gene: TRBD1; CDR3aa: CASSQAQGVGGYTF; CDR3nt: TGTGCCAGCAGCCAAGCCCAGGGGGTAGGGGGCTACACCTTC
abundance: few; v_gene: TRBV5-1; len: 14; j_gene: TRBJ2-7; d_gene: TRBD1; CDR3aa: CASSEDRVGYEQYF; CDR3nt: TGCGCCAGCAGCGAGGACAGGGTAGGCTACGAGCAGTACTTC
abundance: -; v_gene: TRBV19; len: 13; j_gene: TRBJ1-5; d_gene: -; CDR3aa: CASGPYSNQPQHF; CDR3nt: TGTGCCTCTGGTCCCTATAGCAATCAGCCCCAGCATTTT
abundance: -; v_gene: TRBV6-5; len: 14; j_gene: TRBJ1-1; d_gene: TRBD1; CDR3aa: CASSKTGVEDVAFF; CDR3nt: TGTGCCAGCAGTAAAACAGGGGTCGAGGATGTGGCTTTCTTT
abundance: -; v_gene: TRBV19; len: 15; j_gene: TRBJ1-1; d_gene: -; CDR3aa: CASSISGGLSSEAFF; CDR3nt: TGTGCCAGTAGTATATCGGGGGGGTTGAGCTCTGAAGCTTTCTTT
abundance: -; v_gene: TRBV30; len: 14; j_gene: TRBJ1-1; d_gene: -; CDR3aa: CAWSVPGGSAEAFF; CDR3nt: TGTGCCTGGAGTGTACCCGGGGGAAGCGCTGAAGCTTTCTTT
abundance: -; v_gene: TRBV28; len: 19; j_gene: TRBJ1-5; d_gene: TRBD1; CDR3aa: CASSFLGTGGRWGNQPQHF; CDR3nt: TGTGCCAGCAGTTTCCTCGGGACAGGTGGGCGCTGGGGCAATCAGCCCCAGCATTTT
abundance: -; v_gene: TRBV5-1; len: 13; j_gene: TRBJ2-7; d_gene: -; CDR3aa: CASSLAGVPEQYF; CDR3nt: TGCGCCAGCAGCTTAGCAGGGGTCCCCGAGCAGTACTTC
abundance: once; v_gene: TRBV25-1; len: 16; j_gene: TRBJ2-2; d_gene: -; CDR3aa: CASSLTTIANTGELFF; CDR3nt: TGTGCCAGCAGTCTAACTACAATCGCGAACACCGGGGAGCTGTTTTTT
abundance: -; v_gene: TRBV5-1; len: 13; j_gene: TRBJ1-2; d_gene: TRBD1; CDR3aa: CASRTGTGDGYTF; CDR3nt: TGCGCCAGCAGAACCGGGACAGGGGATGGCTACACCTTC
abundance: -; v_gene: TRBV27; len: 13; j_gene: TRBJ2-7; d_gene: -; CDR3aa: CASRPPGPYEQYF; CDR3nt: TGTGCCAGCAGACCACCTGGGCCATACGAGCAGTACTTC
abundance: -; v_gene: TRBV30; len: 15; j_gene: TRBJ1-3; d_gene: -; CDR3aa: CAWSVLARQGNTIYF; CDR3nt: TGTGCCTGGAGTGTACTCGCCAGGCAAGGAAACACCATATATTTT
abundance: -; v_gene: TRBV18; len: 13; j_gene: TRBJ1-1; d_gene: -; CDR3aa: CASSRTGNTEAFF; CDR3nt: TGTGCCAGCTCCCGAACAGGGAACACTGAAGCTTTCTTT
abundance: -; v_gene: TRBV9; len: 14; j_gene: TRBJ1-6; d_gene: -; CDR3aa: CASSVLWGDSPLHF; CDR3nt: TGTGCCAGCAGCGTACTCTGGGGGGATTCACCCCTCCACTTT
abundance: -; v_gene: TRBV5-1; len: 14; j_gene: TRBJ1-1; d_gene: -; CDR3aa: CASSRATGWAEAFF; CDR3nt: TGCGCCAGCAGCCGCGCCACAGGGTGGGCTGAAGCTTTCTTT
abundance: few; v_gene: TRBV6-5; len: 14; j_gene: TRBJ1-1; d_gene: -; CDR3aa: CASGARGWNTEAFF; CDR3nt: TGTGCCAGCGGGGCTAGGGGCTGGAACACTGAAGCTTTCTTT
abundance: -; v_gene: TRBV9; len: 17; j_gene: TRBJ1-6; d_gene: -; CDR3aa: CASSVESGEYQISPLHF; CDR3nt: TGTGCCAGCAGCGTAGAGTCAGGGGAATATCAAATTTCACCCCTCCACTTT
abundance: -; v_gene: TRBV7-9; len: 11; j_gene: TRBJ2-1; d_gene: -; CDR3aa: CASSILNEQFF; CDR3nt: TGTGCCAGCAGCATCCTCAATGAGCAGTTCTTC
abundance: -; v_gene: TRBV10-3; len: 16; j_gene: TRBJ1-2; d_gene: -; CDR3aa: CAISESSKAHNYGYTF; CDR3nt: TGTGCCATCAGTGAGTCGTCTAAAGCCCATAACTATGGCTACACCTTC
abundance: -; v_gene: TRBV18; len: 14; j_gene: TRBJ2-5; d_gene: -; CDR3aa: CASSPDWGRETQYF; CDR3nt: TGTGCCAGCTCACCCGACTGGGGGCGAGAGACCCAGTACTTC
abundance: few; v_gene: TRBV7-7; len: 15; j_gene: TRBJ2-7; d_gene: TRBD1; CDR3aa: CASSPGQGGSFEQYF; CDR3nt: TGTGCTAGCAGCCCCGGACAGGGAGGAAGCTTCGAGCAGTACTTC
abundance: -; v_gene: TRBV6-5; len: 15; j_gene: TRBJ2-2; d_gene: TRBD2; CDR3aa: CASSPGGSRTGELFF; CDR3nt: TGTGCCAGCTCCCCCGGGGGGTCAAGGACCGGGGAGCTGTTTTTT
abundance: -; v_gene: TRBV9; len: 17; j_gene: TRBJ1-6; d_gene: TRBD1; CDR3aa: CASSVGTGGAGGSPLHF; CDR3nt: TGTGCCAGCAGCGTAGGGACAGGGGGCGCCGGAGGCTCACCCCTCCACTTT
abundance: -; v_gene: TRBV19; len: 16; j_gene: TRBJ1-3; d_gene: TRBD1; CDR3aa: CASSSGQGVTGNTIYF; CDR3nt: TGTGCCAGTAGTAGCGGACAGGGGGTAACTGGAAACACCATATATTTT
abundance: once; v_gene: TRBV14; len: 13; j_gene: TRBJ2-1; d_gene: -; CDR3aa: CASSQARASEQFF; CDR3nt: TGTGCCAGCAGCCAAGCGAGGGCATCGGAGCAGTTCTTC
abundance: once; v_gene: TRBV4-1; len: 15; j_gene: TRBJ1-2; d_gene: TRBD1; CDR3aa: CASSPRDRANYGYTF; CDR3nt: TGCGCCAGCAGCCCTAGGGACAGAGCTAACTATGGCTACACCTTC
abundance: -; v_gene: TRBV9; len: 15; j_gene: TRBJ2-1; d_gene: TRBD2; CDR3aa: CASSVADSGSNEQFF; CDR3nt: TGTGCCAGCAGCGTAGCGGATAGCGGGAGCAATGAGCAGTTCTTC
abundance: -; v_gene: TRBV5-8; len: 15; j_gene: TRBJ1-2; d_gene: TRBD1; CDR3aa: CASRIRGPAAHGYTF; CDR3nt: TGTGCCAGCAGGATCAGGGGGCCGGCGGCGCATGGCTACACCTTC
abundance: -; v_gene: TRBV2; len: 12; j_gene: TRBJ1-1; d_gene: -; CDR3aa: CASHLTRSEAFF; CDR3nt: TGTGCCAGTCACTTAACGAGGAGTGAAGCTTTCTTT
abundance: -; v_gene: TRBV5-4; len: 16; j_gene: TRBJ2-1; d_gene: TRBD2; CDR3aa: CASRKEAGGNYNEQFF; CDR3nt: TGTGCCAGCAGAAAAGAAGCGGGAGGCAACTACAATGAGCAGTTCTTC
abundance: -; v_gene: TRBV5-1; len: 11; j_gene: TRBJ1-2; d_gene: -; CDR3aa: CASRAGYGYTF; CDR3nt: TGCGCCAGCAGAGCAGGGTATGGCTACACCTTC
abundance: few; v_gene: TRBV2; len: 15; j_gene: TRBJ2-2; d_gene: TRBD2; CDR3aa: CASRAVAGEVGELFF; CDR3nt: TGTGCCAGCAGAGCGGTAGCGGGAGAAGTCGGGGAGCTGTTTTTT
abundance: -; v_gene: TRBV11-3; len: 13; j_gene: TRBJ2-1; d_gene: -; CDR3aa: CASSLGSTSKQFF; CDR3nt: TGTGCCAGCAGCTTAGGATCTACCTCTAAGCAGTTCTTC
abundance: -; v_gene: TRBV4-1; len: 12; j_gene: TRBJ1-2; d_gene: -; CDR3aa: CASSLGGRISTF; CDR3nt: TGCGCCAGCAGCCTCGGGGGACGAATCAGTACCTTC